The following is a T cell receptor beta chain sequence with its context. What antigen it recognizes has not been identified. No per-base quality is available; no much larger clone lies one base away. The trial excluded patients who had a history of autoimmune disease or were on systemic immunosuppression. Peripheral blood for TCR sequencing was collected from all dose cohorts at baseline, on cycle 4 day 1, and on cycle 7 day 1. Samples came from an open-label, multicenter, first-in-human phase I dose-escalation trial of ivuxolimab. The trial enrolled adults with locally advanced or metastatic head and neck squamous cell, hepatocellular, melanoma or renal cell carcinoma. Before TCR sequencing, CD4+ T cells and CD8+ T cells from peripheral blood were sorted into separate populations. These data come from a study of OX40 agonist ivuxolimab in advanced cancers. For the study in its entirety: The costimulatory receptor OX40 (CD134) was targeted by ivuxolimab, a fully human IgG2 agonistic monoclonal antibody. In the dose-escalation cohort, around four fifths of patients were male, and the mean age was roughly 60 years with a range of 23 to 79. Of the approximately 53 patients in dose escalation, about 20 had hepatocellular carcinoma, about 15 had melanoma, 9 had renal cell carcinoma and 9 had head and neck cancer. The purpose of peripheral TCRbeta sequencing was to test whether ivuxolimab changed TCR sequence diversity and led to clonal T-cell expansion. Partial responses occurred in three dose-escalation patients, of whom one had hepatocellular carcinoma and two had cutaneous melanoma. The paper covers the monotherapy dose-escalation part of the phase I ivuxolimab trial, which included N of about 50 patients. Prior anti-PD-1, anti-PD-L1 or anti-CTLA-4 therapy was permitted, and checkpoint inhibitors had been received by about two fifths of dose-escalation patients. Intravenous ivuxolimab was administered to patients every 2 weeks at six dose levels: 0.01, 0.1, 0.3, 1.5, 3 and 10 mg/kg. Overall study outcomes, separate from this receptor: The antigen specificity of the peripheral T cells that underwent clonal expansion was not determined. At doses of 0.1 to 3.0 mg/kg, clonal expansion of both CD4+ and CD8+ T cells in blood was seen between baseline and week 6. In the 0.1-3.0 mg/kg groups, partial responders were among the patients with the lowest normalized peripheral clonal expansion, particularly in CD8+ T cells. Low levels of normalized T-cell clonal expansion were also seen in some nonresponding patients. After ivuxolimab, expanded clones were on average more numerous among CD8+ T cells than among CD4+ T cells.

CDR1 is given as GTSNPN and CDR2 as SVGIG, both from the germline V gene (reference sequence). The CDR3 runs 14 residues from the cysteine to the phenylalanine. Only CDR3 DNA remains: 42 bases, in frame from the first base. V and J lose 0 bases and 0 bases, and a span of 6 bases separates them. Genomic DNA was isolated from the sorted cells so that the TCRbeta CDR3 region could be sequenced. The immunoSEQ Assay was used to sequence the TCRbeta CDR3 regions. TCRdb provides this immuneACCESS table in a form limited to in-frame rearrangements. Some clones are lacking; in checked studies, under half of them reflect an unresolved V gene, and why the rest are absent is not known. The sample records about 43,000 clones, around 85% of which are singletons. The top ten clones comprise under 15% of the sample.

Source: CD4+ or CD8+ T cells sorted from blood, taken in a trial of the OX40 agonist ivuxolimab. The chain employs TRBV30 and TRBJ1-5; the D segment cannot be called with confidence. The sequence was obtained from an adult with an advanced solid tumor such as melanoma, head and neck, liver or kidney cancer. The CDR3 region: CAWSVRYSNQPQHF. The sequence in DNA is TGTGCCTGGAGTGTACGGTATAGCAATCAGCCCCAGCATTTT.